This T cell receptor beta chain derives from a study of CD8 T cells in ankylosing spondylitis. Quantitative 5'-RACE with molecular barcodes was used to make the TCR beta libraries. TCRdb reanalysed the 5' RACE reads using MiXCR and keeps one entry per CDR3 protein. The sample lists under 250,000 distinct CDR3 sequences, roughly a third occurring once. Study results and limitations: Clones tied to disease were said to be significantly enriched in matched ankylosing spondylitis synovial fluid. A TCR beta motif of 7 or 8 highly homologous variants appeared characteristic of ankylosing spondylitis blood.

With regard to this clonotype: Its cognate antigen is unknown.

V was shortened by 0 bases and J by 12 bases, with 11 bases between the two germline ends. The CDR3 extends over 12 amino acids. Germline V CDR1 and CDR2: ENHRY, SYGVKD. Specimen: blood, either unsorted or a sorted T cell fraction (not recorded which). The origin of this receptor is a male donor with ankylosing spondylitis or in good health (not recorded which). V usage is TRBV10-3 and J usage is TRBJ1-1; TRBD1 might be the D (6 bases). CDR3 region: CAISESNRASFF. CDR3 bases: TGTGCCATCAGTGAGTCCAACAGGGCTTCTTTCTTT.